The 14 T cell receptor beta chains below all came from one sample that was sequenced in a study of T cells in Graves' hyperthyroidism and ophthalmopathy. Amplification yielded TCR beta CDR3 regions, with RNA transcripts as the source. Initially, a first-round RT-PCR of the TCR CDR3 employed the HTBI primer set. Each CDR3 protein is one row after TCRdb ran MiXCR on the multiplex PCR reads. The sample holds around 530,000 distinct CDR3 sequences, 15% to 20% seen once. The specimen sequenced was blood. All receptors derive from a woman aged 18-35 years with Graves' ophthalmopathy.

This clonotype was recorded at least ten times. It is unclear where the CDR3 begins or ends on the DNA, so no DNA is shown, and the CDR3 is as TCRdb lists it. The rearrangement joins TRBV28 to TRBJ1-2; TRBD1, the table's D call, was not compared with the DNA. The CDR3 length is 15 residues, termini included. The germline V gene has CDR1 MDHEN and CDR2 SYDVKM. This CDR3 is CASSSSGQGNYGYTF.

The V and J genes are TRBV28 and TRBJ2-7, with 8 bases aligning to TRBD2. The CDR3 covers 16 residues. Germline assignment: CDR1 MDHEN and CDR2 SYDVKM. V was clipped by 1 base and J by 1 base; unmatched bases: 6. The CDR3 spells CASSLSWREDSYEQYF. CDR3 in DNA: TGTGCCAGCAGTTTATCGTGGCGGGAGGATTCCTACGAGCAGTACTTC.

This chain links TRBV7-2 with TRBJ2-5, with TRBD2 matching 7 bases. Germline values: CDR1 SGHTA, CDR2 FQGNSA. The CDR3 extends over 16 amino acids. The V gene end was trimmed by 1 base and the J gene end by 4 bases; junction bases not matched to a gene: 9. The CDR3 loop is CASSLGLADQRETQYF. CDR3 DNA sequence: TGTGCCAGCAGCTTAGGCCTAGCGGACCAGAGAGAGACCCAGTACTTC.

This clonotype was recorded many times. This chain links TRBV7-9 with TRBJ2-7; tentatively, D is TRBD1 (5 bases). From germline, CDR1 is SEHNR and CDR2 FQNEAQ (reference sequence). This CDR3 is built from 16 residues. V lost 5 bases and J 1 base, leaving 18 bases between the germline ends. The CDR3 reads CASSALDIASSYEQYF. In DNA, the CDR3 is TGTGCCAGCAGCGCGTTGGACATAGCTTCGTCCTACGAGCAGTACTTC.

The chain links TRBV6-5 to TRBJ2-1; D not certain. The CDR3 extends over 12 amino acids. Trimming removed 2 bases from V and 6 bases from J, with 5 bases in between. The germline V gene encodes CDR1 MNHEY and CDR2 SVGAGI. The CDR3 spells CASSYVINEQFF. The CDR3 region has the DNA TGTGCCAGCAGTTACGTTATCAATGAGCAGTTCTTC.

This clonotype was counted ten times or more. The rearrangement links TRBV6-2 or TRBV6-3 to TRBJ2-1, with 9 bases matching TRBD1. Germline CDR1 and CDR2: MNHEY and SVGEGT. This CDR3 is built from 14 residues. V trimming: 2 bases; J trimming: 5 bases; junction bases outside the gene matches: 1. The CDR3 nucleotides are TGTGCCAGCAGTTACAGGACAGGGGACAATGAGCAGTTCTTC. Protein: CASSYRTGDNEQFF.

This clonotype was counted many times. The CDR3 region is CASSLSGGDNQPQHF. The CDR3 bases are TGTGCCAGCAGTTTATCAGGAGGCGACAATCAGCCCCAGCATTTT. The chain links TRBV27 to TRBJ1-5, with D hard to call. The CDR3 has 15 amino acids. Germline CDR1 MNHEY, CDR2 SMNVEV (reference sequence). Trimming pared 0 bases from V and 3 bases from J, leaving 9 bases between.

The CDR3 reads CASSPGTGEALTEAFF. DNA of the CDR3: TGTGCCAGCAGTCCGGGGACAGGGGAGGCCCTCACTGAAGCTTTCTTT. V gene TRBV12-3 or TRBV12-4 combines with J gene TRBJ1-1; 10 nucleotides agree with TRBD1. This CDR3 has 16 amino acids. V shed 5 bases and J 4 bases; nucleotides not matched to a gene: 10.

The rearrangement uses TRBV11-3 and TRBJ2-7; D may be TRBD1 (5 bases). The V gene's germline CDR1 is SGHNT and CDR2 YENEEA. V was shortened by 4 bases and J by 5 bases, with 6 bases between the two germline ends. The CDR3 contains 11 residues. The CDR3 loop is CASSSGNEQYF. The CDR3 nucleotides read TGTGCCAGCAGCTCAGGGAACGAGCAGTACTTC. Complete variable domain (other parts from reference TRBV11-3 and TRBJ2-7): EAGVVQSPRYKIIEKKQPVAFWCNPISGHNTLYWYLQNLGQGPELLIRYENEEAVDDSQLPKDRFSAERLKGVDSTLKIQPAELGDSAVYLCASSSGNEQYFGPGTRLTVT.

In its sample, this clonotype was seen many times. The chain links TRBV2 to TRBJ2-1, with TRBD1 matching 7 bases. Trimming took 6 bases from V and 0 from J; bases not matched to a gene: 14. CDR1 and CDR2 (germline): SNHLY, FYNNEI. CDR3 length equals 18 residues. In DNA form, the CDR3 reads TGTGCCAGCAGACCGACAGGGTTCGTCCGGTCCTCCTACAATGAGCAGTTCTTC. Translation: CASRPTGFVRSSYNEQFF.

In this sample, this clonotype turned up a few times. The chain joins TRBV3-1 to TRBJ1-5, with a possible D match to TRBD1 (5 bases). The CDR3 consists of 13 residues. Between the trimmed V and J ends, which lost 7 bases and 4 bases, there was a span of 11 bases. Germline CDR1 and CDR2: LGHDT and YNNKEL (reference sequence). The CDR3 nucleotides read TGTGCCAGCAATTCAGGGAGGAATCAGCCCCAGCATTTT. It codes for CASNSGRNQPQHF. The full variable domain, with the rest looked up from reference TRBV3-1 and TRBJ1-5, is DTAVSQTPKYLVTQMGNDKSIKCEQNLGHDTMYWYKQDSKKFLKIMFSYNNKELIINETVPNRFSPKSPDKAHLNLHINSLELGDSAVYFCASNSGRNQPQHFGDGTRLSIL.

This clonotype was counted at least ten times. The chain joins TRBV5-6 to TRBJ1-5; no clear D. Per the germline V gene, CDR1 is SGHDT and CDR2 is YYEEEE. This CDR3 is 15 amino acids long. With 4 bases removed from V and 3 bases from J, the gap between germline ends came to 14 bases. CDR3 loop: CASSVGWGNNQPQHF. Written as DNA, the CDR3 is TGTGCCAGCAGCGTCGGTTGGGGAAACAATCAGCCCCAGCATTTT.

This clonotype was found many times. The CDR3 region has the DNA TGTGCCATCAGTGTCAGGACAGGGTTTGCAGATACGCAGTATTTT. It yields the protein CAISVRTGFADTQYF. The chain links TRBV10-3 to TRBJ2-3; 8 bases align to TRBD1. In germline, CDR1 is ENHRY, CDR2 SYGVKD. V shed 4 bases, J shed 4 bases, and the junction held 7 bases outside the gene matches. The CDR3 is 15 residues long.

This clonotype was detected many times. The chain recombines TRBV6-2 or TRBV6-3 with TRBJ2-2, with D uncertain. The CDR3 sequence is 13 residues long. Germline V gene data show CDR1 as MNHEY and CDR2 as SVGEGT. V was cut by 4 bases and J by 0 bases, with 3 bases left in between. CDR3 loop: CASSWANTGELFF. In DNA form, the CDR3 reads TGTGCCAGCAGTTGGGCGAACACCGGGGAGCTGTTTTTT.